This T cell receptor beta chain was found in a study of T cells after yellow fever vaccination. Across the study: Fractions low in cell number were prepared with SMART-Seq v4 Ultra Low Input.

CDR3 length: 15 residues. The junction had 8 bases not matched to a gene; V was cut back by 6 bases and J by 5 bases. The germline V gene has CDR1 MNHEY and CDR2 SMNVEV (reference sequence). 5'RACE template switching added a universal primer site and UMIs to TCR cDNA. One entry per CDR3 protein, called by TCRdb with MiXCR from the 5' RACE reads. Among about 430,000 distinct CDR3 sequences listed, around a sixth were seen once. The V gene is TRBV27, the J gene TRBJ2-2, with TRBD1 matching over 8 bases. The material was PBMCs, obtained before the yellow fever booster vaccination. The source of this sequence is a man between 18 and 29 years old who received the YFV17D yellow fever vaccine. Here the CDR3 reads CASRETGELTGELFF. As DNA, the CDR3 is TGTGCCAGCAGAGAGACAGGGGAGTTAACCGGGGAGCTGTTTTTT.